A single sample is the source of the 28 T cell receptor beta chains below, sequenced in a study of neurological immune-mediated disorders. TCRdb analysed the 5' RACE reads with MiXCR anew, one entry per CDR3 protein. This sample carries more than 45,000 distinct CDR3 sequences, around 2.3% of them seen once, and the ten largest clones take around 3%. Sequenced material: PBMCs. The source of these receptors is a man between 50 and 59 years old with multiple sclerosis.

This clonotype was picked up one time. This could be a read error, since a much larger clone is one nucleotide away. The DNA of the CDR3 is TGCAGTGCTAGGGGGGACGGCGAAACACTGTTTTTT. Translation: CSARGDGETLFF. The rearrangement joins TRBV20-1 to TRBJ1-4; a weak D match, TRBD1 (5 bases). CDR3 length: 12 residues. CDR1 and CDR2 from the germline V gene are DFQATT and SNEGSKA (reference sequence).

This clonotype was detected ten times or more. This chain links TRBV6-6 with TRBJ1-5; maybe TRBD1 (5 bases). The CDR3 has 14 residues. Trimming left V 6 bases short and J 0 bases short, with 9 bases between. In germline, CDR1 is MNHNY, CDR2 SVGAGI (reference sequence). Written as DNA, the CDR3 is TGTGCCAGCAGAGCAGGGAATAGCAATCAGCCCCAGCATTTT. It specifies CASRAGNSNQPQHF.

The sample holds many counts of this clonotype. V and J are TRBV20-1 and TRBJ2-5; the D is unclear. Germline V gives CDR1 DFQATT, CDR2 SNEGSKA (reference sequence). The CDR3 covers 13 residues. Trimming stripped 2 bases from V and 4 bases from J, with 11 bases between. The CDR3 spells CSARTPRGETQYF. CDR3 coding DNA: TGCAGTGCTAGAACGCCCCGAGGAGAGACCCAGTACTTC.

This clonotype appeared many times. The chain employs TRBV12-3 or TRBV12-4 and TRBJ2-7; the D is unclear. V was pared by 5 bases and J by 7 bases, with 18 bases between. The CDR3 extends over 14 amino acids. Here the CDR3 reads CASSGSNGHGEQYF. The CDR3 bases are TGTGCCAGCAGTGGGTCCAACGGTCATGGGGAGCAGTACTTC.

The sample holds many counts of this clonotype. CDR3 in amino acids: CSARSGGSSYEQYF. CDR3 nucleotides: TGCAGTGCTAGAAGCGGGGGTTCGTCGTACGAGCAGTACTTC. The chain links TRBV20-1 to TRBJ2-7, with 8 positions matching TRBD2. Germline CDR1 DFQATT, CDR2 SNEGSKA (reference sequence). The CDR3 spans 14 residues. The J segment lost 4 bases and the V segment lost 2 bases, leaving 7 bases of the junction unmatched.

This clonotype was seen at least ten times. The chain joins TRBV6-5 to TRBJ2-7; 7 positions match TRBD1. Trimming removed 2 bases from V and 4 bases from J; junction bases left unmatched: 8. CDR3 length: 15 amino acids. The germline V gene encodes CDR1 MNHEY and CDR2 SVGAGI. The CDR3, as DNA: TGTGCCAGCAGTTACACGGGACAGCTACTTTACGAGCAGTACTTC. Translating it yields CASSYTGQLLYEQYF.

This clonotype was recorded many times. This rearrangement joins TRBV5-1 to TRBJ1-1; tentative D call: TRBD1 (5 bases). The ends were cut back, 4 bases at V and 8 bases at J, with 15 bases in the middle. Germline lookup yields CDR1 SGHRS and CDR2 YFSETQ. This CDR3 has 13 residues. In DNA form, the CDR3 reads TGCGCCAGCAGCCTTGGGACGGCACGGGAAGCTTTCTTT. Its translation is CASSLGTAREAFF.

This chain connects TRBV30 to TRBJ2-1; 11 nucleotides line up with TRBD2. Germline assignment: CDR1 GTSNPN and CDR2 SVGIG (reference sequence). The V segment lost 3 bases and the J segment 6 bases; nucleotides outside the gene matches: 7. CDR3 length: 15 amino acids. DNA of the CDR3: TGTGCCTGGAGCGTTAGCGGGGGGGTAGGCAATGAGCAGTTCTTC. Encoded protein: CAWSVSGGVGNEQFF.

This clonotype was seen repeatedly, ten times or more. The rearrangement joins TRBV20-1 to TRBJ1-5, with 7 bases that match TRBD1. The germline gives CDR1 DFQATT, CDR2 SNEGSKA (reference sequence). The CDR3 consists of 14 residues. V was clipped by 1 base and J by 5 bases; unmatched bases: 5. The CDR3 here is CSARAGTGDQPQHF. The CDR3 coding sequence is TGCAGTGCTAGAGCGGGAACAGGGGATCAGCCCCAGCATTTT.

This clonotype was detected many times. The rearrangement links TRBV20-1 to TRBJ1-1, with D possibly TRBD1 on 5 matching bases. CDR3 size: 12 residues. Germline-derived CDR1 and CDR2 are DFQATT and SNEGSKA (reference sequence). V shed 6 bases and J shed 4 bases, with 12 bases lying between them. This chain's CDR3 is CSARVGSTEAFF. The CDR3 coding sequence is TGCAGTGCCAGGGTAGGGAGCACTGAAGCTTTCTTT.

This clonotype has at least ten counts. This chain connects TRBV12-3 or TRBV12-4 to TRBJ1-3; TRBD1 agrees at 7 bases. Trimming removed 3 bases from V and 2 bases from J; junction bases left unmatched: 4. The CDR3 length is 15 residues. In DNA, the CDR3 is TGTGCCAGCAGTTTTGGCAGGGGGACTGGAAACACCATATATTTT. Residues: CASSFGRGTGNTIYF.

This clonotype was recorded many times. CDR3 sequence: CASTTIPGQPQHF. The CDR3 coding sequence is TGTGCCAGCACAACCATTCCGGGTCAGCCCCAGCATTTT. The J gene is TRBJ1-5, the V gene TRBV12-3 or TRBV12-4; D uncertain. Trimming took 7 bases from V and 6 from J, leaving 13 bases between them. The CDR3 is 13 amino acids.

This clonotype was counted ten times or more. The CDR3 DNA reads TGTGCCAGCAGGGGACAGCCGAACACTGAAGCTTTCTTT. Protein: CASRGQPNTEAFF. The rearrangement links TRBV12-3 or TRBV12-4 to TRBJ1-1; 7 bases fit TRBD1. The CDR3 has 13 amino acids. V lost 6 bases to trimming and J lost 1 base; unmatched junction nucleotides: 2.

The sample holds many counts of this clonotype. The rearrangement joins TRBV25-1 to TRBJ1-6, with D possibly being TRBD1 (6 bases). This CDR3 is 13 amino acids long. Between the trimmed V and J ends, which lost 7 bases and 3 bases, there was a span of 7 bases. Germline V gene lookup returns CDR1 MGHDK and CDR2 SYGVNS. CDR3 in amino acids: CASKDSYNSPLHF. The CDR3 DNA follows: TGTGCCAGCAAGGACAGCTATAATTCACCCCTCCACTTT.

This clonotype was observed at least ten times. The rearrangement joins TRBV20-1 to TRBJ2-7; 7 bases match TRBD1. The junction had 17 bases not matched to a gene; V was cut back by 6 bases and J by 3 bases. Germline-derived CDR1 and CDR2 are DFQATT and SNEGSKA (reference sequence). CDR3 length: 16 residues. CDR3 sequence reads: CSADRLITGVFYEQYF. The CDR3 DNA reads TGCAGTGCCGATAGATTAATAACAGGGGTTTTCTACGAGCAGTACTTC.

This clonotype was observed many times. This sequence joins TRBV5-1 and TRBJ2-2, with D possibly TRBD2 on 5 matching bases. There are 15 residues in the CDR3. V shed 1 base and J shed 5 bases, with 12 bases lying between them. Germline-derived CDR1 and CDR2 are SGHRS and YFSETQ. CDR3 sequence reads: CASSLREGETGELFF. The CDR3 DNA sequence: TGCGCCAGCAGCTTGCGAGAGGGAGAAACCGGGGAGCTGTTTTTT. The full variable domain, its missing parts supplied by reference TRBV5-1 and TRBJ2-2, is KAGVTQTPRYLIKTRGQQVTLSCSPISGHRSVSWYQQTPGQGLQFLFEYFSETQRNKGNFPGRFSGRQFSNSRSEMNVSTLELGDSALYLCASSLREGETGELFFGEGSRLTVL.

This clonotype has a count of ten or more. The chain has TRBV7-8 and TRBJ2-1; 10 bases line up with TRBD1. V dropped 3 bases and J dropped 0; count of bases not matched to a gene: 14. The V gene's germline CDR1 is SGHVS and CDR2 FQNEAQ. The CDR3 runs 20 residues. The CDR3 protein is CASSFGQGEVGLYSYNEQFF. The CDR3 DNA sequence: TGTGCCAGCAGCTTCGGACAGGGGGAAGTGGGTCTATACTCCTACAATGAGCAGTTCTTC.

This clonotype was recorded at least ten times. The CDR3, as DNA: TGTGCCAGCATTGGACCTAACACCGGGGAGCTGTTTTTT. Protein product: CASIGPNTGELFF. The chain combines TRBV12-3 or TRBV12-4 with TRBJ2-2; D is uncertain. The CDR3 has 13 amino acids. Between the trimmed V and J ends, which lost 7 bases and 2 bases, there was a span of 8 bases.

This clonotype has at least ten counts. J is TRBJ1-1 and V is TRBV20-1; 12 bases are shared with TRBD1. CDR3 length: 14 amino acids. CDR1 is DFQATT and CDR2 is SNEGSKA in the germline V gene (reference sequence). With V trimmed by 5 bases and J by 8 bases, 9 bases remained unmatched. CDR3 amino acids: CSAYRDRGLGEAFF. The CDR3 region has the DNA TGCAGTGCTTACCGGGACAGGGGGCTTGGGGAAGCTTTCTTT.

This clonotype was counted many times. V and J are TRBV6-2 or TRBV6-3 and TRBJ2-7; D not certain. Trimming shortened V by 8 bases and J by 3 bases, and 17 bases separated the two germline ends. Germline CDR1 is MNHEY and CDR2 is SVGEGT. CDR3 length: 14 amino acids. The DNA for the CDR3 is TGTGCCAGCGCCCCGGACGGATTCAACTACGAGCAGTACTTC. It is translated as CASAPDGFNYEQYF.

This clonotype has a count of ten or more. The CDR3 reads CSASGQGTYEQYF. The CDR3 coding sequence is TGCAGTGCTAGCGGACAGGGGACCTACGAGCAGTACTTC. V is TRBV20-1 and J is TRBJ2-7; 9 bases align to TRBD1. V lost 3 bases, J lost 2 bases, and 2 bases stayed unmatched. CDR1 is DFQATT and CDR2 is SNEGSKA in the germline V gene (reference sequence). The CDR3 is made up of 13 amino acids.

This clonotype was detected ten times or more. V usage is TRBV5-6 and J usage is TRBJ2-7; no definite D call. CDR1 is SGHDT and CDR2 is YYEEEE in the germline V gene. The CDR3 has 12 amino acids. Trimming removed 4 bases from V and 3 bases from J, with 8 bases in between. CDR3 DNA: TGTGCCAGCAGCAGAAGAAACTACGAGCAGTACTTC. This codes for CASSRRNYEQYF. Together with reference TRBV5-6 and TRBJ2-7, the CDR3 gives the full variable domain: DAGVTQSPTHLIKTRGQQVTLRCSPKSGHDTVSWYQQALGQGPQFIFQYYEEEERQRGNFPDRFSGHQFPNYSSELNVNALLLGDSALYLCASSRRNYEQYFGPGTRLTVT.

Of note for this clonotype: Given a much more abundant clone one base away, this may be a read error. The chain combines TRBV18 with TRBJ1-5; 7 nucleotides agree with TRBD1. Germline CDR1 and CDR2: KGHSH and LQKENI. The CDR3 is 15 amino acids. The CDR3 DNA follows: TGTGCCAGATCACCGGGGACAGCTCCTACCCAGCCCCAGCATTTT. Translating gives CARSPGTAPTQPQHF. Combining the CDR3 with reference TRBV18 and TRBJ1-5 gives the whole variable domain NAGVMQNPRHLVRRRGQEARLRCSPMKGHSHVYWYRQLPEEGLKFMVYLQKENIIDESGMPKERFSAEFPKEGPSILRIQQVVRGDSAAYFCARSPGTAPTQPQHFGDGTRLSIL.

This clonotype was recorded many times. V gene TRBV5-1 combines with J gene TRBJ1-4, with D uncertain. V was shortened by 4 bases and J by 5 bases, with 12 bases between the two germline ends. In germline, CDR1 is SGHRS, CDR2 YFSETQ. The CDR3 is made up of 14 amino acids. CDR3 amino acids: CASSKRAENEKLFF. For the CDR3, the DNA is TGCGCCAGCAGCAAGAGGGCGGAAAATGAAAAACTGTTTTTT.

This clonotype was seen a handful of times. Since a much larger clone is just one base distant, this may be a read error. In this CDR3 the conserved last residue, phenylalanine or tryptophan, is missing, so a read error is likely. This chain connects TRBV20-1 to TRBJ1-3, with D uncertain. Germline loops: CDR1 DFQATT, CDR2 SNEGSKA (reference sequence). The CDR3 extends over 15 amino acids. With 1 base removed from V and 0 bases from J, the gap between germline ends came to 10 bases. CDR3: CSARGDGSSGNTIYC. The CDR3 DNA reads as TGCAGTGCTAGAGGTGACGGAAGCTCTGGAAACACCATATATTGT.

This clonotype was counted ten times or more. The chain combines TRBV5-1 with TRBJ1-2, with D perhaps matching TRBD1 (6 bases). Trimming stripped 2 bases from V and 1 base from J, with 12 bases between. Germline-derived CDR1 and CDR2 are SGHRS and YFSETQ. The CDR3 length is 15 residues. CDR3 sequence: CASSFRDTDNYGYTF. The CDR3 DNA sequence: TGCGCCAGCAGCTTTAGGGACACGGATAACTATGGCTACACCTTC. The variable domain in full, completed from reference TRBV5-1 and TRBJ1-2, reads KAGVTQTPRYLIKTRGQQVTLSCSPISGHRSVSWYQQTPGQGLQFLFEYFSETQRNKGNFPGRFSGRQFSNSRSEMNVSTLELGDSALYLCASSFRDTDNYGYTFGSGTRLTVV.

This clonotype occurred many times. The chain recombines TRBV7-9 with TRBJ2-4; D may match TRBD1 or TRBD2 (6 bases each). This CDR3 spans 14 amino acids. Trimming took off 2 bases at V and 5 bases at J, with 10 bases between the two ends. Looked up from germline, CDR1 is SEHNR and CDR2 is FQNEAQ (reference sequence). CDR3 in amino acids: CASSLYREENIQYF. The CDR3 DNA reads as TGTGCCAGCAGCTTATACAGGGAGGAAAACATTCAGTACTTC.

The chain has TRBV2 and TRBJ2-3, with a possible D match to TRBD2 (6 bases). The CDR3 sequence is 16 residues long. The germline gives CDR1 SNHLY, CDR2 FYNNEI. Trimming pared 6 bases from V and 6 bases from J, leaving 22 bases between. As DNA, the CDR3 is TGTGCCAGCAGCCCCGGGGGTCTGGGAATTTCGGATACGCAGTATTTT. Protein sequence: CASSPGGLGISDTQYF.